The sequence of this TCR beta chain was determined in a study of radiation and T cells in renal cell carcinoma. Regarding the study as a whole: From baseline, blood top tumor clonotypes peaked at 2 weeks post-radiation.

Some clones are missing from TCRdb's copy, which holds only in-frame ones; the method was immunoSEQ multiplex PCR. Counted here are some 150,000 clones, approximately 87% occurring once; the ten biggest clones make up 20% to 25%. Trimming at V came to 6 bases and at J to 5 bases, leaving 7 bases not matched to a gene. Germline V gene data show CDR1 as SGHRS and CDR2 as YFSETQ. This CDR3 has 15 residues. Remarks on this clone: Its antigen is not known.

Documented time point: baseline pretreatment blood. Treatment given: 15 Gy SBRT to primary tumor, nephrectomy 4 weeks later. After SBRT, blood was collected at 2 and 4 weeks, plus baseline. This sequence joins TRBV5-1 and TRBJ2-7; 14 nucleotides match TRBD2. Sequencing was performed on blood, taken from a patient whose treatment included radiotherapy and nephrectomy. This clonotype originated in a woman aged 50 to 60 with renal cell carcinoma. The CDR3: CASTIGTSGSHEQYF. The CDR3 DNA reads as TGCGCCAGCACCATTGGGACTAGCGGGAGCCACGAGCAGTACTTC.